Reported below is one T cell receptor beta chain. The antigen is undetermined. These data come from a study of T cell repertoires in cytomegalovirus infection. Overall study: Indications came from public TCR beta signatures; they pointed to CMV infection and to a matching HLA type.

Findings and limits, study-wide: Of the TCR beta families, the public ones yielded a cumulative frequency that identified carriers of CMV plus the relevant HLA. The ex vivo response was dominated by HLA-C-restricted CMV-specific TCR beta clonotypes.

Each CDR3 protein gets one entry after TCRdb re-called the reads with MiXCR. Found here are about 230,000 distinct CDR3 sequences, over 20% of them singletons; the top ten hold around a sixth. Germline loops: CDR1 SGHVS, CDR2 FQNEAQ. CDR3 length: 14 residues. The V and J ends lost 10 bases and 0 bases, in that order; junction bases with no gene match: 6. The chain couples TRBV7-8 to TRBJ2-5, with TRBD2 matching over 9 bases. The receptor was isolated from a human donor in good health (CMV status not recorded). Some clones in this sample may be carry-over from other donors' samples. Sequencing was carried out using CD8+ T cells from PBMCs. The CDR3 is CATPPSGDQETQYF. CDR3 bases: TGTGCCACCCCCCCTAGCGGGGACCAAGAGACCCAGTACTTC. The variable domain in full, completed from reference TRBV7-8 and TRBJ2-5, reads GAGVSQSPRYKVAKRGQDVALRCDPISGHVSLFWYQQALGQGPEFLTYFQNEAQLDKSGLPSDRFFAERPEGSVSTLKIQRTQQEDSAVYLCATPPSGDQETQYFGPGTRLLVL.